This T cell receptor (beta chain) was identified in a study of CD8 T cells in Susac syndrome. The authors carried out high-throughput sequencing of TCR beta. They applied it to CD8+ and CD4+ T cells obtained from blood. Control patients had untreated stable or active relapsing-remitting multiple sclerosis by revised McDonald criteria. Negative isolation yielded CD4+ and CD8+ T cells, and FACS enriched TEMRA cells. Trimming cost V 5 bases and J 1 base, with 11 bases left between them. The germline V gene has CDR1 SGHTA and CDR2 FQGTGA. This CDR3 has 14 amino acids. RNA in amounts of roughly 0.5 to 1 ug was reverse transcribed with random hexamers. The method of amplification for TCR beta CDR3 was immunoSEQ multiplex PCR, covering 54 Vbeta and 13 Jbeta. TCRdb reprocessed the immunoSEQ multiplex PCR reads with MiXCR, giving one entry per CDR3 protein. Of about 130,000 distinct CDR3 sequences detected, 85% to 95% appear once; the ten largest clones hold 0.25% to 0.35%.

The specimen sequenced was CD8+ T cells from PBMCs. The clonotype comes from a human donor with multiple sclerosis. J is TRBJ1-1 and V is TRBV7-3; D gene ambiguous. CDR3 in amino acids: CASSLHNANTEAFF. The CDR3 bases are TGTGCCAGCAGCCTACATAATGCGAACACTGAAGCTTTCTTT.